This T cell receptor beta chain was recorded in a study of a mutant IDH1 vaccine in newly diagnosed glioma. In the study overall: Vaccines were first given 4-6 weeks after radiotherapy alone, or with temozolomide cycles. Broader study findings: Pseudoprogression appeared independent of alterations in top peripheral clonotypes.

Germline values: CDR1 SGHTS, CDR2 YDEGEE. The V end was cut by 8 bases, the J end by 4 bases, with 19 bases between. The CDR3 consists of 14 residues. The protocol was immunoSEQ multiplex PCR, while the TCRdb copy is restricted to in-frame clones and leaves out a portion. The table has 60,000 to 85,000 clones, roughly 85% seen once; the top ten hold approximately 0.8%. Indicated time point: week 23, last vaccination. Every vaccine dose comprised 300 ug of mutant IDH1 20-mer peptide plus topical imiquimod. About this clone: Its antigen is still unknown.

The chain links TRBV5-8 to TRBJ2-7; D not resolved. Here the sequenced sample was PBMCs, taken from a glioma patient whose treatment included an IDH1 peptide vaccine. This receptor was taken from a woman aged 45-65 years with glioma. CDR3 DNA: TGTGCCAGTACCCCTTTATTTAGCAGGTACGAGCAGTACTTC. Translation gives CASTPLFSRYEQYF.